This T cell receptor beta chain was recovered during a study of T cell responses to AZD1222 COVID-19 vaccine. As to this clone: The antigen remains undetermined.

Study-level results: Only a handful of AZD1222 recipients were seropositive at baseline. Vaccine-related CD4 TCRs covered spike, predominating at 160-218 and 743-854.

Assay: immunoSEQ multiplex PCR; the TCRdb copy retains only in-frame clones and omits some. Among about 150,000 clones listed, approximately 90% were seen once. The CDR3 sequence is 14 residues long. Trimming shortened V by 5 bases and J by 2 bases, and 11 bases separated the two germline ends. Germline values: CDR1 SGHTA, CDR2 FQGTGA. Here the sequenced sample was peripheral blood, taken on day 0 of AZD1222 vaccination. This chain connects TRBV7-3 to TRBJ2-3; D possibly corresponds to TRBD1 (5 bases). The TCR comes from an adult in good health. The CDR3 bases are TGTGCCAGCAGCCCCGACAGATACACAGATACGCAGTATTTT. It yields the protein CASSPDRYTDTQYF.